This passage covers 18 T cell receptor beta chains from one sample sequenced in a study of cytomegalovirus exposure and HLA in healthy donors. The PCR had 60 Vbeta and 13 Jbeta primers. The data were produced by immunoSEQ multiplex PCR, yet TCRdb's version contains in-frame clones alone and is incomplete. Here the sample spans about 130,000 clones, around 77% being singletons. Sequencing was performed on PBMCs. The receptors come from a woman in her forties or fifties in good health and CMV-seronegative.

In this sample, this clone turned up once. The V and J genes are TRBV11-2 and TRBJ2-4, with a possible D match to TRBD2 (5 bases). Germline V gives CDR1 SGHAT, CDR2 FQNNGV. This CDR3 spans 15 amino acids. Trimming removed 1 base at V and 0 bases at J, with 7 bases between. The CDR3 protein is CASSLGAGAKNIQYF. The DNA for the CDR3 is TGTGCCAGCAGCTTAGGCGCGGGAGCCAAAAACATTCAGTACTTC.

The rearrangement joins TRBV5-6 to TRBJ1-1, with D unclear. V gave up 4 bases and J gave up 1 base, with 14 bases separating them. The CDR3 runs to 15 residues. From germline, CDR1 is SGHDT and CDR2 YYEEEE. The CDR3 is CASSPGLFENTEAFF. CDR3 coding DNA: TGTGCCAGCAGCCCCGGACTTTTCGAGAACACTGAAGCTTTCTTT.

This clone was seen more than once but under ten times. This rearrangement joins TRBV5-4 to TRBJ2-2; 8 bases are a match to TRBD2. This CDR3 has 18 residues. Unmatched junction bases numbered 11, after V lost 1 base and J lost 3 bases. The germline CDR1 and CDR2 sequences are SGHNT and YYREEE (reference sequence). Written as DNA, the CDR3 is TGTGCCAGCAGCTTGAGGTCTCGGGGAGCGGGAGACACCGGGGAGCTGTTTTTT. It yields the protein CASSLRSRGAGDTGELFF.

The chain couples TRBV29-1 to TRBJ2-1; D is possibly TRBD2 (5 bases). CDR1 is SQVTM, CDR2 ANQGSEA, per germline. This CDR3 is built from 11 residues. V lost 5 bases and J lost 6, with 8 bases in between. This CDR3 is CSVQTSNEQFF. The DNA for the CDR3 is TGCAGCGTTCAAACTAGCAATGAGCAGTTCTTC.

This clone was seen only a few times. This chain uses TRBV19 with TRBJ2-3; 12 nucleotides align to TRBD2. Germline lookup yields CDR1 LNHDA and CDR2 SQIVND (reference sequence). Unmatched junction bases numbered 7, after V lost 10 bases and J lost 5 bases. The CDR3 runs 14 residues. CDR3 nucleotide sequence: TGTGCCACCACGACTAGCGGGAGAGGAGATACGCAGTATTTT. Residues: CATTTSGRGDTQYF.

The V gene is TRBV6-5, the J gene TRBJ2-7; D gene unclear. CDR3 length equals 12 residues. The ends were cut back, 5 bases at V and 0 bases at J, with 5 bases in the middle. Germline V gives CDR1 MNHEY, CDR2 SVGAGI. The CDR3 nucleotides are TGTGCCAGCAGTCGTAGCTCCTACGAGCAGTACTTC. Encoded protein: CASSRSSYEQYF.

The CDR3, as DNA: TGTGCCAGCAGCTTAACGTCGGCAGACTCTAGCACAGATACGCAGTATTTT. Translated, it gives CASSLTSADSSTDTQYF. The chain uses TRBV7-3 and TRBJ2-3; D call uncertain. This CDR3 comprises 17 residues. The germline gives CDR1 SGHTA, CDR2 FQGTGA. Between the trimmed V and J ends, which lost 0 bases and 0 bases, there was a span of 13 bases.

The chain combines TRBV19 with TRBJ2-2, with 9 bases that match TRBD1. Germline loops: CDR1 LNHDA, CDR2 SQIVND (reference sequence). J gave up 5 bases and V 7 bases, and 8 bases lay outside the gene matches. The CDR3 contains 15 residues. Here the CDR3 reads CASTRGQGRTGELFF. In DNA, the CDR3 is TGTGCCAGTACTCGTGGACAGGGGAGGACCGGGGAGCTGTTTTTT.

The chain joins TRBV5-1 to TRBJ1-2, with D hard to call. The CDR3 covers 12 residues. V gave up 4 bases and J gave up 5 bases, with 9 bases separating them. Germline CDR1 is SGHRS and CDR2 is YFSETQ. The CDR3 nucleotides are TGCGCCAGCAGCCCGGAGGGTTATGGCTACACCTTC. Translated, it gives CASSPEGYGYTF.

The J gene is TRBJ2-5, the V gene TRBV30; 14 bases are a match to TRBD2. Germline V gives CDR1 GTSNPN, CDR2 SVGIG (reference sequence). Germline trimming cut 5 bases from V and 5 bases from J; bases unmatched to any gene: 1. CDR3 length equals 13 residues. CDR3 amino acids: CAWRTSGGETQYF. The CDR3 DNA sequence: TGTGCCTGGCGGACTAGCGGGGGGGAGACCCAGTACTTC.

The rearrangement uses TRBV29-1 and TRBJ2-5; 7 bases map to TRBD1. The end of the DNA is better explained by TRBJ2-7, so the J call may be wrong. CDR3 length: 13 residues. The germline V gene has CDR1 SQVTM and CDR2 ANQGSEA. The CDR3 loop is CSVERGQSYEQYF. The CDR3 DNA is TGCAGCGTTGAAAGGGGACAGTCCTACGAGCAGTACTTC.

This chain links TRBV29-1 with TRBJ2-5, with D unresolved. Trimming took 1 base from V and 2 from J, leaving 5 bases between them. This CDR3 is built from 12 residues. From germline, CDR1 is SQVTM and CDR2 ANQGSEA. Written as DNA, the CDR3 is TGCAGCGTTGAAGGCAGACAAGAGACCCAGTACTTC. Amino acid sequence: CSVEGRQETQYF.

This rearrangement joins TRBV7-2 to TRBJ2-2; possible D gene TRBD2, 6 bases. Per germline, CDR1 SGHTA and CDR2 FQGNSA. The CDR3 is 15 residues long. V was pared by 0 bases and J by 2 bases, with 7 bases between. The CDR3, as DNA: TGTGCCAGCAGCTTAGCGGGACTTAACACCGGGGAGCTGTTTTTT. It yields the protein CASSLAGLNTGELFF.

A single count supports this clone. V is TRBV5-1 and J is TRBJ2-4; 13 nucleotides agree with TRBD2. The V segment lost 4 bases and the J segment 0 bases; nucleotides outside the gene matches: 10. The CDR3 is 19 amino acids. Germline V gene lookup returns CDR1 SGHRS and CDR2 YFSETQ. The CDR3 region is CASSRGLAGNSLAKNIQYF. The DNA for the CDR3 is TGCGCCAGCAGCAGGGGACTAGCGGGAAATTCCTTAGCCAAAAACATTCAGTACTTC.

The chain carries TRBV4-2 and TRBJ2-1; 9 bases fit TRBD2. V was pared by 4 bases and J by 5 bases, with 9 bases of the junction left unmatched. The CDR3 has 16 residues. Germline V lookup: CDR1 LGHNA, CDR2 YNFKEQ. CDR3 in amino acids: CASSLIAGDSHNEQFF. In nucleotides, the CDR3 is TGTGCCAGCAGCCTAATAGCGGGAGACAGCCACAATGAGCAGTTCTTC.

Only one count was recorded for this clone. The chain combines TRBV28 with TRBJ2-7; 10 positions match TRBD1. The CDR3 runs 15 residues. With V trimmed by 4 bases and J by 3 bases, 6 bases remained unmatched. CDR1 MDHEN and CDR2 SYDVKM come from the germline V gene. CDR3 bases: TGTGCCAGCAGTTCCGCGGGACAGGGGTACTACGAGCAGTACTTC. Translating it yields CASSSAGQGYYEQYF.

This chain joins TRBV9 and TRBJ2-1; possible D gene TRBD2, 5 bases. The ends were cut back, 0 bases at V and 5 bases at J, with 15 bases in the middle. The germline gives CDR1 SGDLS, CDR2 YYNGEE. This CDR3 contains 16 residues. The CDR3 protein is CASSVAAGGSHNEQFF. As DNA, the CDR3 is TGTGCCAGCAGCGTAGCTGCGGGTGGAAGCCACAATGAGCAGTTCTTC.

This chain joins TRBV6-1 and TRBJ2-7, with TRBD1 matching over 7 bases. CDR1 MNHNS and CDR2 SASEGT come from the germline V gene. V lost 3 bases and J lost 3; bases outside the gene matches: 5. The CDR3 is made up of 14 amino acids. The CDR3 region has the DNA TGTGCCAGCAGTGAGCGACAGGGAATCTACGAGCAGTACTTC. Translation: CASSERQGIYEQYF.